Below, 21 T cell receptor beta chains from the same sample are listed, as sequenced in a study of cytomegalovirus exposure and HLA in healthy donors. PCR amplification relied on 60 Vbeta primers (plus 13 Jbeta primers). Sequencing used immunoSEQ multiplex PCR; TCRdb keeps in-frame clones, though not all of them. Of under 140,000 clones in the sample, approximately 78% are singletons; the top ten hold around 1.2%. Sequences were obtained from PBMCs. Receptor source: a woman in her twenties or thirties in good health and CMV-seronegative.

The DNA for the CDR3 is TGTGCCAGCAGCTTAGTGAGGGACAGCTCTTCTGAGCAGTACTTC. Its translation is CASSLVRDSSSEQYF. The rearrangement joins TRBV7-2 to TRBJ2-7, with 7 bases matching TRBD1. The V and J ends lost 1 base and 7 bases, in that order; junction bases with no gene match: 10. The CDR3 is 15 amino acids. Looked up from germline, CDR1 is SGHTA and CDR2 is FQGNSA.

CDR3 bases: TGTGCCAGCAGCTTAGAGGGTTGGACAGACCACAATGAGCAGTTCTTC. Its protein is CASSLEGWTDHNEQFF. The chain links TRBV13 to TRBJ2-1, with D maybe TRBD1 (6 bases). Trimming left V 1 base short and J 5 bases short, with 15 bases between. The CDR3 extends over 16 amino acids. CDR1 is PRHDT, CDR2 FYEKMQ, per germline (reference sequence).

This sequence joins TRBV5-1 and TRBJ2-5, with 16 bases matching TRBD2. The V gene end was trimmed by 8 bases and the J gene end by 5 bases; junction bases not matched to a gene: 15. Germline CDR1 and CDR2: SGHRS and YFSETQ. This CDR3 has 18 amino acids. The CDR3 sequence is CASTKQPGLAGGPETQYF. The CDR3 DNA reads as TGCGCCAGTACGAAACAACCGGGACTAGCGGGGGGGCCGGAGACCCAGTACTTC.

This clone was seen a handful of times. The rearrangement links TRBV7-3 to TRBJ2-7; TRBD1 agrees at 7 bases. The CDR3 is 14 amino acids. Germline CDR1 SGHTA, CDR2 FQGTGA. V trimming: 5 bases; J trimming: 0 bases; junction bases outside the gene matches: 4. CDR3: CASSPGQPSYEQYF. The DNA for the CDR3 is TGTGCCAGCAGCCCGGGACAGCCCTCCTACGAGCAGTACTTC.

The J gene is TRBJ1-5, the V gene TRBV9; D is uncertain. Trimming removed 3 bases at V and 1 base at J, with 8 bases between. Germline V CDR1 and CDR2: SGDLS, YYNGEE. This CDR3 is 14 amino acids long. CDR3 nucleotide sequence: TGTGCCAGCAGCGGGGTCGGGAGCAATCAGCCCCAGCATTTT. Translation gives CASSGVGSNQPQHF.

V and J are TRBV28 and TRBJ1-5; TRBD1 is a possible D gene (5 bases). Germline CDR1 and CDR2: MDHEN and SYDVKM. V was cut by 3 bases and J by 7 bases, with 13 bases left in between. The CDR3 runs to 14 residues. CDR3 residues: CASSFFGGRQPQHF. The CDR3 DNA reads as TGTGCCAGCAGTTTTTTCGGGGGGAGACAGCCCCAGCATTTT. The full variable domain, in which reference TRBV28 and TRBJ1-5 provide the parts outside the CDR3, is DVKVTQSSRYLVKRTGEKVFLECVQDMDHENMFWYRQDPGLGLRLIYFSYDVKMKEKGDIPEGYSVSREKKERFSLILESASTNQTSMYLCASSFFGGRQPQHFGDGTRLSIL.

This chain links TRBV6-1 with TRBJ2-7; 9 bases agree with TRBD2. Germline lookup yields CDR1 MNHNS and CDR2 SASEGT. V shed 3 bases and J 5 bases; nucleotides not matched to a gene: 5. This CDR3 region has 14 residues. CDR3 bases: TGTGCCAGCAGTGAGGCGGGGGGGCGACACGAGCAGTACTTC. Protein sequence: CASSEAGGRHEQYF.

Only a few counts were recorded for this clone. The chain carries TRBV2 and TRBJ2-7; 9 nucleotides line up with TRBD1. The V gene's germline CDR1 is SNHLY and CDR2 FYNNEI. J gave up 3 bases and V 0 bases, and 3 bases lay outside the gene matches. The CDR3 totals 15 residues. CDR3 in amino acids: CASSEAGTGIYEQYF. The DNA for the CDR3 is TGTGCCAGCAGTGAAGCCGGGACAGGGATCTACGAGCAGTACTTC.

This chain uses TRBV4-3 with TRBJ1-2; 8 bases line up with TRBD1. The CDR3 totals 14 residues. CDR1 and CDR2 from the germline V gene are LGHNA and YSLEER. Trimming removed 1 base from V and 8 bases from J; junction bases left unmatched: 6. Here the CDR3 reads CASSQGGGQEGYTF. The CDR3 DNA is TGCGCCAGCAGCCAAGGCGGGGGACAGGAAGGCTACACCTTC.

V and J are TRBV5-4 and TRBJ1-2; TRBD1 matches at 7 bases. The CDR3 loop spans 15 amino acids. V lost 2 bases to trimming and J lost 3 bases; unmatched junction nucleotides: 7. The germline V gene has CDR1 SGHNT and CDR2 YYREEE (reference sequence). The CDR3 loop is CASSFARDSDYGYTF. For the CDR3, the DNA is TGTGCCAGCAGCTTCGCCCGGGACAGCGACTATGGCTACACCTTC.

This chain joins TRBV5-1 and TRBJ2-7; 12 bases are a match to TRBD2. The CDR3 sequence is 19 residues long. The J segment lost 0 bases and the V segment lost 4 bases, leaving 14 bases of the junction unmatched. CDR1 SGHRS and CDR2 YFSETQ come from the germline V gene. The CDR3: CASSGPGTGTSGLSYEQYF. CDR3 coding DNA: TGCGCCAGCAGCGGACCCGGGACTGGGACTAGCGGGCTCTCCTACGAGCAGTACTTC.

The V call is TRBV30, the J call TRBJ1-6; D gene uncertain. The CDR3 spans 13 residues. Germline V gives CDR1 GTSNPN, CDR2 SVGIG (reference sequence). Trimming stripped 1 base from V and 10 bases from J, with 11 bases between. CDR3 region: CAWSEQTGSPLHF. The CDR3 DNA is TGTGCCTGGAGTGAACAAACGGGGTCACCCCTCCACTTT.

The DNA for the CDR3 is TGTGCCAGTAGTACCACAGGGGGCTTCACTGAAGCTTTCTTT. Its protein product is CASSTTGGFTEAFF. This chain uses TRBV19 with TRBJ1-1, with 9 positions matching TRBD1. CDR3 length equals 14 residues. Per the germline V gene, CDR1 is LNHDA and CDR2 is SQIVND (reference sequence). J lost 4 bases, V lost 4 bases, and 4 bases had no gene match. Full variable domain (outside the CDR3, taken from reference TRBV19 and TRBJ1-1): DGGITQSPKYLFRKEGQNVTLSCEQNLNHDAMYWYRQDPGQGLRLIYYSQIVNDFQKGDIAEGYSVSREKKESFPLTVTSAQKNPTAFYLCASSTTGGFTEAFFGQGTRLTVV.

The chain recombines TRBV6-1 with TRBJ1-1, with D maybe TRBD1 (6 bases). The CDR3 is 13 amino acids. V was trimmed by 3 bases and J by 2 bases, leaving 7 bases between them. The V gene's germline CDR1 is MNHNS and CDR2 SASEGT. CDR3: CASSDRGNTEAFF. CDR3 DNA sequence: TGTGCCAGCAGTGACAGGGGAAACACTGAAGCTTTCTTT.

The chain joins TRBV5-1 to TRBJ2-3, with 10 bases fitting TRBD1. V dropped 4 bases and J dropped 2; count of bases not matched to a gene: 4. The CDR3 length is 15 residues. Germline V gene sequence: CDR1 SGHRS, CDR2 YFSETQ. Here the CDR3 reads CASSGGTGATDTQYF. The CDR3 DNA sequence: TGCGCCAGCAGCGGCGGGACAGGGGCCACAGATACGCAGTATTTT.

The chain couples TRBV5-6 to TRBJ1-2; 7 bases align to TRBD1. Trimming took 0 bases from V and 4 from J; bases not matched to a gene: 3. CDR3 size: 14 residues. The germline V gene encodes CDR1 SGHDT and CDR2 YYEEEE. The CDR3 loop is CASSLAGGIYGYTF. The DNA of the CDR3 is TGTGCCAGCAGCTTGGCAGGGGGGATCTATGGCTACACCTTC.

V is TRBV6-5 and J is TRBJ2-1, with 7 nucleotides matching TRBD1. Germline-derived CDR1 and CDR2 are MNHEY and SVGAGI. J was trimmed by 6 bases and V by 5 bases; bases with no gene match: 7. CDR3 size: 14 residues. CDR3 sequence (DNA): TGTGCCAGCAGTACAGGGGTTTTGAGCAATGAGCAGTTCTTC. Its protein is CASSTGVLSNEQFF.

This clone was counted only a few times. This chain joins TRBV9 and TRBJ2-1; D remains unclear. The CDR3 has 14 amino acids. V lost 4 bases, J lost 13 bases, and 21 bases lay in between. Germline V lookup: CDR1 SGDLS, CDR2 YYNGEE. This chain's CDR3 is CASSPRLRTETQFF. The DNA of the CDR3 is TGTGCCAGCAGCCCCCGGTTGAGAACTGAGACTCAGTTCTTC.

For the CDR3, the DNA is TGTGCCGGACAGAGAACAGATACGCAGTATTTT. Protein product: CAGQRTDTQYF. This rearrangement joins TRBV5-3 to TRBJ2-3; possibly TRBD1 for D (6 bases). TRBV5-3 is an ORF; its function is uncertain. V was cut by 10 bases and J by 3 bases, with 9 bases left in between. The CDR3 is 11 residues long.

The chain links TRBV7-2 to TRBJ2-1, with 8 bases aligning to TRBD2. CDR1 and CDR2 (germline): SGHTA, FQGNSA. The CDR3 covers 14 residues. V shed 1 base, J shed 10 bases, and the junction held 6 bases outside the gene matches. CDR3 region: CASSLDGGGREQFF. CDR3 nucleotide sequence: TGTGCCAGCAGCTTAGACGGGGGGGGCCGAGAGCAGTTCTTC.

The chain carries TRBV7-2 and TRBJ1-2; possibly TRBD1 for D (5 bases). From germline, CDR1 is SGHTA and CDR2 FQGNSA. The length of the CDR3 is 11 residues. The V and J ends lost 10 bases and 3 bases respectively, with 9 bases between them. CDR3 residues: CATATDYGYTF. DNA of the CDR3: TGTGCCACCGCGACAGACTATGGCTACACCTTC.